This TCR beta chain emerged from a study of cytomegalovirus exposure and HLA in healthy donors. Background on the study: Roughly 85 million unique TCRs from HLA-typed donors made up an early data release. General observations from the study: Reported findings show TCR beta sequences accurately forecast HLA-A and HLA-B alleles in most subjects.

The CDR3 spans 15 residues. Germline V gene data show CDR1 as SGHAT and CDR2 as FQDESV (reference sequence). With 5 bases removed from V and 0 bases from J, the gap between germline ends came to 14 bases. Amplification used 60 Vbeta primers and 13 Jbeta primers. Libraries were prepared by immunoSEQ multiplex PCR; TCRdb keeps only in-frame clonotypes and omits some of them. The sample lists some 70,000 clones, more than 60% occurring once. Worth noting for this clone: The target antigen is unknown.

The sequence was obtained from a male donor in good health and CMV-seropositive. J is TRBJ2-7 and V is TRBV11-1, with D possibly matching TRBD1 (6 bases). The sample consisted of PBMCs. This CDR3 is CASSVDPDSSYEQYF. DNA for the CDR3: TGTGCCAGCAGCGTGGACCCGGACAGCTCCTACGAGCAGTACTTC.